A selection of T cell receptor beta chains follows, all from one sample in a study of blood T cell repertoires in COVID-19. The protocol was immunoSEQ multiplex PCR, while the TCRdb copy is restricted to in-frame clones and leaves out a portion. The sample carries some 68,000 clones, 89% recorded once. The specimen was peripheral blood. Receptors were obtained from a man aged 45-65 years with active COVID-19. CDR3s include the opening cysteine and the closing phenylalanine or tryptophan. Each record gives: V gene, J gene, clone size, D gene, CDR3 DNA, CDR3 protein. A D gene is named only where the DNA matches it firmly. Size is stated for part of the rows, as once, few or many counts, or as a class when the clone is expanded.

TRBV6-1	TRBJ1-6	-	-	TGTGCCAGCAGTGTACAGGGTGGCTATAATTCACCCCTCCACTTT	CASSVQGGYNSPLHF
TRBV5-1	TRBJ2-5	-	-	TGCGCCAGCAGCTTGTGGGGGGAGGTAACGTACCAAGAGACCCAGTACTTC	CASSLWGEVTYQETQYF
TRBV7-2	TRBJ1-5	-	TRBD1	TGTGCCAGCAGTCTCCGGCAGGGGGCGTTTCAGCCCCAGCATTTT	CASSLRQGAFQPQHF
TRBV7-2	TRBJ1-1	-	TRBD1	TGTGCCAGCAGCGCCCCGGACAGGGCGAACACTGAAGCTTTCTTT	CASSAPDRANTEAFF
TRBV5-1	TRBJ1-4	-	TRBD1	TGCGCCAGCAGCGTCCTGACAGGGGTGGTGAATGAAAAACTGTTTTTT	CASSVLTGVVNEKLFF
TRBV5-6	TRBJ1-1	-	-	TGTGCCAGCAGCCAAAGGGGGGGGCACCACACTGAAGCTTTCTTT	CASSQRGGHHTEAFF
TRBV7-9	TRBJ1-4	-	-	TGTGCCAGCAGCTTAGGAGGGGCGGAGGGTGAAAAACTGTTTTTT	CASSLGGAEGEKLFF
TRBV15	TRBJ2-5	-	-	TGTGCCACCAGCAGGGACACGAGGGAGACCCAGTACTTC	CATSRDTRETQYF
TRBV21-1	TRBJ1-2	-	-	TGTGCCAGCAGGGCCAGGGGGAGCGATGGCTACACCTTC	CASRARGSDGYTF
TRBV10-3	TRBJ2-3	once	TRBD2	TGTGCCACTAGCGGGGGGTACACCACAGATACGCAGTATTTT	CATSGGYTTDTQYF
TRBV21-1	TRBJ2-5	-	-	TGTGCCAGCAGCAAGGGCAGCCCCTACCAAGAGACCCAGTACTTC	CASSKGSPYQETQYF
TRBV6-5	TRBJ1-2	few	-	TGTGCCAGCAGTCCAGGGAGGTCCCCCTATGGCTACACCTTC	CASSPGRSPYGYTF
TRBV7-2	TRBJ2-7	-	TRBD2	TGTGCCAGCAGCTTGCCAGGACTAGCGGAGTCCTACGAGCAGTACTTC	CASSLPGLAESYEQYF
TRBV9	TRBJ2-5	-	TRBD1	TGTGCCAGCAGCCACCGACAGGGGGATGGGGGATGGGAGACCCAGTACTTC	CASSHRQGDGGWETQYF
TRBV27	TRBJ2-2	-	-	TGTGCCAGCAGTTTATTGGTTCGTTTCGGGGGGCTCGTTAACACCGGGGAGCTGTTTTTT	CASSLLVRFGGLVNTGELFF
TRBV6-2/TRBV6-3	TRBJ2-2	-	TRBD2	TGTGCCAGCAGTTACCGCGGGGGGCTATACACCGGGGAGCTGTTTTTT	CASSYRGGLYTGELFF
TRBV11-2	TRBJ1-2	-	-	TGTGCCAGCAGCTTAGAGGACAGAACGTATGGCTACACCTTC	CASSLEDRTYGYTF
TRBV7-9	TRBJ1-1	few	TRBD1	TGTGCCAGCAGCTCCCCCACGGACAGGCCGAACACTGAAGCTTTCTTT	CASSSPTDRPNTEAFF
TRBV13	TRBJ2-4	-	TRBD2	TGTGCCAGCAGCCAAGGACTAGCGGGGAGAATTCAGTACTTC	CASSQGLAGRIQYF
TRBV29-1	TRBJ2-1	-	TRBD2	TGCAGCGCGCCCCTTGGGACTAGCGGGGGCGGGGATGAGCAGTTCTTC	CSAPLGTSGGGDEQFF
TRBV29-1	TRBJ1-6	once	-	TGCAGCGTCGGGTCCGGTTCCCCTGGTTCACCCCTCCACTTT	CSVGSGSPGSPLHF
TRBV9	TRBJ1-3	few	TRBD1	TGTGCCAGCAGCCACCCCACGGGGACAGGAGAAATCCCTAAAATGTGGAACACCATATATTTT	CASSHPTGTGEIPKMWNTIYF
TRBV5-5	TRBJ1-3	-	TRBD1	TGTGCCAGCAGCTGGGACAGTCGCTCTGGAAACACCATATATTTT	CASSWDSRSGNTIYF
TRBV12-3/TRBV12-4	TRBJ2-5	-	-	TGTGCCAGCAGTCCAGGGGTGGGGGAGACCCAGTACTTC	CASSPGVGETQYF
TRBV7-3	TRBJ1-1	-	-	TGTGCCAGCAGCTTAAGGAGAGGCACTGAAGCTTTCTTT	CASSLRRGTEAFF
TRBV4-3	TRBJ2-1	-	TRBD2	TGCGCCAGCAGCCTGGCTAGCGGGGGGTCCAATGAGCAGTTCTTC	CASSLASGGSNEQFF
TRBV10-3	TRBJ2-7	-	-	TGTGCCATCAGTGAGGGCAACTCCTACGAGCAGTACTTC	CAISEGNSYEQYF
TRBV29-1	TRBJ2-7	-	-	TGCAGCGTTTTAGCTAGCTCCTACGAGCAGTACTTC	CSVLASSYEQYF
TRBV6-2/TRBV6-3	TRBJ1-5	-	-	TGTGCCAGCAGTCACGGGGGGGATAGCAATCAGCCCCAGCATTTT	CASSHGGDSNQPQHF
TRBV15	TRBJ2-3	-	-	TGTGCCACCAGCAGAGACTCAGAATCCACAGATACGCAGTATTTT	CATSRDSESTDTQYF
TRBV4-2	TRBJ1-3	-	-	TGTGCCAGCAGCCAACACCTAGGGCAGGGAGGAAACACCATATATTTT	CASSQHLGQGGNTIYF
TRBV18	TRBJ2-2	-	TRBD2	TGTGCCAGCTCACGACCAATTCTAGCGGGGGGCCTCGCGATGAACACCGGGGAGCTGTTTTTT	CASSRPILAGGLAMNTGELFF
TRBV6-2/TRBV6-3	TRBJ1-2	-	-	TGTGCCAGCAGTTACTCGATGGGGGCTGGTGGCTACACCTTC	CASSYSMGAGGYTF
TRBV19	TRBJ2-3	-	-	TGTGCCAGTAGTATACGGAGACAGCTAGTTTCCACAGATACGCAGTATTTT	CASSIRRQLVSTDTQYF
TRBV2	TRBJ2-3	-	TRBD2	TGTGCCAGCAGTGGGGGACTAATTAGCACAGATACGCAGTATTTT	CASSGGLISTDTQYF
TRBV7-2	TRBJ2-1	-	-	TGTGCCAGCAGCCCCCTCGGTCACTCCTACAATGAGCAGTTCTTC	CASSPLGHSYNEQFF
TRBV5-1	TRBJ2-7	-	-	TGCGCCAGCAGCTTTGAGAGTCTCGGAGGCGAGCAGTACTTC	CASSFESLGGEQYF
TRBV21-1	TRBJ1-1	-	-	TGTGCCAGCATCATCGAAGGGCGGGGGGCTGAAGCTTTCTTT	CASIIEGRGAEAFF
TRBV4-3	TRBJ2-7	-	TRBD2	TGCGCCAGCAGCCAGGCTCCGCGGGGGGGAGTCTACGAGCAGTACTTC	CASSQAPRGGVYEQYF
TRBV4-1	TRBJ1-1	-	-	TGCGCCAGCAGCCAATGGGGAGGGGACACTGAAGCTTTCTTT	CASSQWGGDTEAFF
TRBV27	TRBJ2-7	-	-	TGTGCCAGCAGTTATGGCCTAGCCTCTCTCTCCTACGAGCAGTACTTC	CASSYGLASLSYEQYF
TRBV3-1/TRBV3-2	TRBJ2-1	-	TRBD2	TGTGCCAGCAGCCAAGATCTCGGGAGGGAGGTATTCTTC	CASSQDLGREVFF
TRBV11-2	TRBJ2-7	-	-	TGTGCCAGCAGCATGGGGGGTGCCTACGAGCAGTACTTC	CASSMGGAYEQYF
TRBV9	TRBJ1-6	-	TRBD1	TGTGCCAGCAGCGCCGAGGACAGGGGTTTTTCGCCCCTCCACTTT	CASSAEDRGFSPLHF
TRBV11-2	TRBJ2-7	-	-	TGTGCCAGCAGCCACTCTAGGTTCTACGAGCAGTACTTC	CASSHSRFYEQYF
TRBV7-2	TRBJ2-1	-	TRBD1	TGTGCCAGCAGCTTCCGGACAGGGGAGAATGAGCAGTTCTTC	CASSFRTGENEQFF
TRBV7-9	TRBJ2-7	once	TRBD1	TGTGCCAGCAGCCCGAAGAGGGGGCGTTCAAGCGCCCACTACGAGCAGTACTTC	CASSPKRGRSSAHYEQYF
TRBV9	TRBJ1-2	-	-	TGTGCCAGCAGCCCGTCATCCGGCAGGGGACCATCTAACTATGGCTACACCTTC	CASSPSSGRGPSNYGYTF
TRBV4-1	TRBJ2-4	-	-	TGCGCCAGCAGCCGCGGGCGGGTGGCCAAAAACATTCAGTACTTC	CASSRGRVAKNIQYF
TRBV12-5	TRBJ2-7	-	-	TGTGCTAGTGGTCCTGGGACTGGGTCCTACGAGCAGTACTTC	CASGPGTGSYEQYF
TRBV18	TRBJ2-5	once	TRBD2	TGTGCCAGCTCACCACGGAGCGGGGGGACCCAGTACTTC	CASSPRSGGTQYF
TRBV27	TRBJ1-6	few	TRBD1	TGTGCCAGCAGGGGACAGGGGGACTCACCCCTCCACTTT	CASRGQGDSPLHF
TRBV18	TRBJ2-1	-	-	TGTGCCAGCTCACCCGGACAGTACAATGAGCAGTTCTTC	CASSPGQYNEQFF
TRBV7-2	TRBJ2-5	-	TRBD2	TGTGCCACCAAGGGGGCTAGCGGGGGGCAAGAGACCCAGTACTTC	CATKGASGGQETQYF
TRBV11-2	TRBJ2-7	once	-	TGTGCCAGCAGTACTGCCCCCGAGCAGTACTTC	CASSTAPEQYF
TRBV12-5	TRBJ1-4	-	TRBD1	TGTGCTAGTGGTTCGGGACAGCCTAATGAAAAACTGTTTTTT	CASGSGQPNEKLFF
TRBV27	TRBJ2-1	-	TRBD2	TGTGCCAGCAGTTTATCTGCGGGGGGGTACAATGAGCAGTTCTTC	CASSLSAGGYNEQFF
TRBV7-2	TRBJ1-2	-	TRBD1	TGTGCCAGCAGCTTAGCGCAGGGGGCCCTCAACTATGGCTACACCTTC	CASSLAQGALNYGYTF
TRBV5-6	TRBJ2-7	-	-	TGTGCCAGCAGACAACAGGGCTCCTACGAGCAGTACTTC	CASRQQGSYEQYF